One sample yielded the 13 T cell receptor beta chains listed below, sequenced in a study of PD-1 blockade in classical Hodgkin lymphoma. All trial patients relapsed after autologous stem cell transplantation. Assay: immunoSEQ multiplex PCR; the TCRdb copy retains only in-frame clones and omits some. The sample has about 61,000 clones; 80% to 90% are singletons. The specimen comprised peripheral blood mononuclear cells (PBMCs), sampled at baseline. These receptors were obtained from a human donor with classical Hodgkin lymphoma.

The chain uses TRBV2 and TRBJ1-1; D gene ambiguous. CDR1 and CDR2 from the germline V gene are SNHLY and FYNNEI. The CDR3 is 11 residues long. V lost 8 bases and J 4 bases, leaving 8 bases between the germline ends. The chain's CDR3 is CASYIFTEAFF. The CDR3 DNA follows: TGTGCCAGCTATATCTTCACTGAAGCTTTCTTT.

This clone showed up just a few times. The chain is built from TRBV7-9 and TRBJ1-6; weak D call: TRBD1 (5 bases). The V gene's germline CDR1 is SEHNR and CDR2 FQNEAQ (reference sequence). Trimming cost V 5 bases and J 4 bases, with 9 bases left between them. This CDR3 has 14 amino acids. CDR3 DNA sequence: TGTGCCAGCAGCCCGGACACATATAATTCACCCCTCCACTTT. This sequence encodes CASSPDTYNSPLHF.

The rearrangement joins TRBV6-5 to TRBJ2-5, with D perhaps being TRBD1 or TRBD2 (5 bases each). Germline CDR1 is MNHEY and CDR2 is SVGAGI. Trimming removed 0 bases at V and 2 bases at J, with 13 bases between. There are 16 residues in the CDR3. CDR3 protein: CASSYSMTGQQETQYF. Here the CDR3 DNA reads TGTGCCAGCAGTTACTCGATGACGGGGCAGCAAGAGACCCAGTACTTC.

This chain uses TRBV28 with TRBJ1-2; D is uncertain. V was trimmed by 6 bases and J by 6 bases, leaving 11 bases between them. CDR3 length equals 12 residues. Per germline, CDR1 MDHEN and CDR2 SYDVKM. The DNA for the CDR3 is TGTGCCAGCAGCTGGGTAGGGAATGGCTACACCTTC. Encoded protein: CASSWVGNGYTF.

The chain carries TRBV6-1 and TRBJ1-1; D is ambiguous. Trimming shortened V by 5 bases and J by 0 bases, and 13 bases separated the two germline ends. Germline V CDR1 and CDR2: MNHNS, SASEGT. The CDR3 sequence is 15 residues long. The CDR3 here is CASSRDRALNTEAFF. The CDR3 DNA sequence: TGTGCCAGCAGTAGAGACCGGGCACTGAACACTGAAGCTTTCTTT.

The chain carries TRBV29-1 and TRBJ2-3, with 9 bases that match TRBD2. V shed 0 bases and J 4 bases; nucleotides not matched to a gene: 8. Germline lookup yields CDR1 SQVTM and CDR2 ANQGSEA. The CDR3 extends over 16 amino acids. This chain's CDR3 is CSVEDLGTSRADTQYF. DNA of the CDR3: TGCAGCGTTGAAGATCTCGGGACTAGCAGGGCAGATACGCAGTATTTT.

V is TRBV6-5 and J is TRBJ1-5, with 10 positions matching TRBD1. The CDR3 has 15 residues. J was trimmed by 5 bases and V by 3 bases; bases with no gene match: 4. The germline gives CDR1 MNHEY, CDR2 SVGAGI. The CDR3 spells CASSYGQGGDQPQHF. The CDR3 coding sequence is TGTGCCAGCAGTTATGGACAGGGGGGCGATCAGCCCCAGCATTTT.

This clone was seen more than once but under ten times. The chain joins TRBV6-5 to TRBJ1-4; D perhaps matches TRBD1 (6 bases). This CDR3 has 16 amino acids. V dropped 6 bases and J dropped 7 bases, with 21 bases sitting between them. The germline gives CDR1 MNHEY, CDR2 SVGAGI. CDR3 nucleotide sequence: TGTGCCAGCAGCTACAACAGGGACACGGCGTCTGAAAAACTGTTTTTT. This translates into CASSYNRDTASEKLFF.

In this sample, this clone turned up a few times. This chain links TRBV30 with TRBJ1-5; TRBD1 might be the D (5 bases). V was pared by 2 bases and J by 9 bases, with 20 bases between. CDR3 length: 15 residues. Germline V gene sequence: CDR1 GTSNPN, CDR2 SVGIG (reference sequence). CDR3 DNA sequence: TGTGCCTGGAGTCATCCCGGGACTTCCGTGAGGCCCCAGCATTTT. Protein sequence: CAWSHPGTSVRPQHF. Together with reference TRBV30 and TRBJ1-5, the CDR3 gives the full variable domain: SQTIHQWPATLVQPVGSPLSLECTVEGTSNPNLYWYRQAAGRGLQLLFYSVGIGQISSEVPQNLSASRPQDRQFILSSKKLLLSDSGFYLCAWSHPGTSVRPQHFGDGTRLSIL.

This chain uses TRBV7-9 with TRBJ2-1; D ambiguous. The CDR3 is 10 residues long. Germline CDR1 SEHNR, CDR2 FQNEAQ (reference sequence). The ends were cut back, 1 base at V and 13 bases at J, with 5 bases in the middle. The CDR3 DNA reads as TGTGCCAGCAGCTTAGGGGCTCAGTTCTTC. Amino acids: CASSLGAQFF.

The chain uses TRBV30 and TRBJ2-3, with 7 nucleotides matching TRBD1. The CDR3 has 13 amino acids. Per germline, CDR1 GTSNPN and CDR2 SVGIG (reference sequence). V lost 6 bases to trimming and J lost 10 bases; unmatched junction nucleotides: 13. CDR3 nucleotide sequence: TGTGCCTGCACCCCGAAGGGGGCAGGGTCGCAGTATTTT. Amino acid sequence: CACTPKGAGSQYF. The full variable domain, rest sourced from reference TRBV30 and TRBJ2-3, is SQTIHQWPATLVQPVGSPLSLECTVEGTSNPNLYWYRQAAGRGLQLLFYSVGIGQISSEVPQNLSASRPQDRQFILSSKKLLLSDSGFYLCACTPKGAGSQYFGPGTRLTVL.

This clone was seen just once. This chain joins TRBV5-4 and TRBJ2-2; unclear D gene. Germline loops: CDR1 SGHNT, CDR2 YYREEE (reference sequence). The CDR3 covers 18 residues. With 0 bases removed from V and 0 bases from J, the gap between germline ends came to 15 bases. The CDR3 DNA follows: TGTGCCAGCAGCTTGGGTTATAAGGCAGGAGCGAACACCGGGGAGCTGTTTTTT. Amino acid sequence: CASSLGYKAGANTGELFF.

The table lists this clone with a count of one. The chain links TRBV15 to TRBJ2-7, with 7 bases aligning to TRBD1. Unmatched junction bases numbered 6, after V lost 1 base and J lost 6 bases. CDR3 length: 14 residues. Germline V CDR1 and CDR2: LNHNV, YYDKDF (reference sequence). CDR3 loop: CATSRGRGGSEQYF. CDR3 bases: TGTGCCACCAGCAGAGGCCGAGGGGGCAGCGAGCAGTACTTC.